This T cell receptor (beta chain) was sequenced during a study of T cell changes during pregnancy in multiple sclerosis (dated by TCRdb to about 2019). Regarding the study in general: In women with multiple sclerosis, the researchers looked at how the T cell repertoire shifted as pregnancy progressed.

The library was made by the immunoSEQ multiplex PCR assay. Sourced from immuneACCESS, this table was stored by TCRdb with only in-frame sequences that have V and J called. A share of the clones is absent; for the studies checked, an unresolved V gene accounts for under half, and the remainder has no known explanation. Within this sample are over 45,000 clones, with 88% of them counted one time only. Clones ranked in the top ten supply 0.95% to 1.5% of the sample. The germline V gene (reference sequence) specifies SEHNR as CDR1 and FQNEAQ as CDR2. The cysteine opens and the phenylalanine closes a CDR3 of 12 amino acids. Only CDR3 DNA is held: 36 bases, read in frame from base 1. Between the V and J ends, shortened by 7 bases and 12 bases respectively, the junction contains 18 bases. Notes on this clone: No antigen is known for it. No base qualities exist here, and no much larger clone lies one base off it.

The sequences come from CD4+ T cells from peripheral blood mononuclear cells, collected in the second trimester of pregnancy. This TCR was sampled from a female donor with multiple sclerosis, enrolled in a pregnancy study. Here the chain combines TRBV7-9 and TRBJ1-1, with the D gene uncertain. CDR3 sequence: CASTVLGRGTFF. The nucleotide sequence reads TGTGCCAGCACAGTTCTAGGTCGCGGGACTTTCTTT.